These T cell receptor beta chains were read from a single sample in a study of blood T cell repertoires in COVID-19. The assay was immunoSEQ multiplex PCR, and TCRdb's table has in-frame clones only and misses some. The table includes about 220,000 clones, around 91% detected once. What was sequenced was PBMCs or T cells enriched from blood (not recorded which). The receptors stem from a woman in her late teens or twenties in a cohort exposed to, infected with or recovered from COVID-19 (not recorded which). Each CDR3 is given with its conserved first and last residue. The D gene is left open where the match is weak. Only some rows state a clone size, as once, few, many or a class for expanded clones.

clone size	V gene	D gene	J gene	CDR3 protein	CDR3 DNA
-	TRBV28	-	TRBJ2-3	CASSSLRGNRDTQYF	TGTGCCAGCAGCTCACTTAGAGGGAATAGAGATACGCAGTATTTT
once	TRBV11-2	TRBD2	TRBJ2-1	CASSLAPSGRYNEQFF	TGTGCCAGCAGCTTAGCCCCCAGCGGGAGGTACAATGAGCAGTTCTTC
-	TRBV4-1	-	TRBJ1-5	CASSQDRNRGQPQHF	TGCGCCAGCAGCCAAGATAGGAATCGGGGACAGCCCCAGCATTTT
-	TRBV4-1	-	TRBJ1-6	CASSLDRGLGTPLHF	TGCGCCAGCAGCCTTGACCGGGGTCTAGGGACACCCCTCCACTTT
-	TRBV5-1	-	TRBJ2-2	CASSLGRITGELFF	TGCGCCAGCAGCTTGGGGAGAATTACCGGGGAGCTGTTTTTT
-	TRBV5-8	-	TRBJ2-3	CASSDTSYTDTQYF	TGTGCCAGCAGCGACACTAGTTACACAGATACGCAGTATTTT
-	TRBV7-9	TRBD2	TRBJ2-1	CASSPTGGNEQFF	TGTGCCAGCAGCCCGACCGGGGGGAATGAGCAGTTCTTC
once	TRBV5-1	-	TRBJ1-5	CASSVAGDSNQPQHF	TGCGCCAGCAGCGTCGCAGGGGATAGCAATCAGCCCCAGCATTTT
-	TRBV11-2	TRBD2	TRBJ2-7	CASSFSLATTYFYEQYF	TGTGCCAGCAGCTTTTCACTAGCGACAACATACTTCTACGAGCAGTACTTC
-	TRBV12-5	-	TRBJ2-1	CASGSLTGTNEQFF	TGTGCTAGTGGTAGCCTAACAGGGACCAATGAGCAGTTCTTC
-	TRBV27	TRBD1	TRBJ2-2	CASTTTGGSGELFF	TGTGCCAGCACAACGACAGGGGGGTCCGGGGAGCTGTTTTTT
-	TRBV6-2/TRBV6-3	-	TRBJ2-2	CASSYRDFNTGELFF	TGTGCCAGCAGTTACCGGGACTTCAACACCGGGGAGCTGTTTTTT
-	TRBV19	TRBD1	TRBJ1-5	CASNPTGSGQPQHF	TGTGCCAGTAACCCGACAGGGTCAGGACAGCCCCAGCATTTT
-	TRBV24-1	-	TRBJ1-1	CATSDSRVNTEAFF	TGTGCCACCAGTGATTCCCGGGTTAACACTGAAGCTTTCTTT
once	TRBV24-1	TRBD1	TRBJ1-4	CATSDTGTGNEKLFF	TGTGCCACCAGTGACACCGGGACAGGCAATGAAAAACTGTTTTTT
-	TRBV3-1/TRBV3-2	-	TRBJ1-2	CASSQDGGYYGYTF	TGTGCCAGCAGCCAAGATGGGGGGTACTATGGCTACACCTTC
-	TRBV10-1	TRBD2	TRBJ2-7	CASSGATSGGISYEQYF	TGCGCCAGCAGTGGGGCTACTAGCGGGGGGATCTCCTACGAGCAGTACTTC
-	TRBV5-8	TRBD1	TRBJ1-2	CASTNYGTGVGYTF	TGTGCCAGCACCAACTACGGGACAGGGGTGGGCTACACCTTC
-	TRBV3-1/TRBV3-2	-	TRBJ1-2	CASSPTGGDYGYTF	TGTGCCAGCAGCCCGACAGGAGGAGACTATGGCTACACCTTC
-	TRBV6-5	TRBD1	TRBJ1-1	CASSYGQGGAEAFF	TGTGCCAGCAGTTACGGACAGGGGGGCGCTGAAGCTTTCTTT
-	TRBV2	TRBD2	TRBJ2-7	CASSEEGSGSLYEQYF	TGTGCCAGCAGTGAAGAAGGTAGCGGGAGCTTGTACGAGCAGTACTTC
-	TRBV9	-	TRBJ2-7	CASSASPQSYEQYF	TGTGCCAGCAGCGCGTCTCCCCAGTCCTACGAGCAGTACTTC
-	TRBV5-1	-	TRBJ1-4	CASSLGRTASTNEKLFF	TGCGCCAGCAGCTTGGGTCGGACAGCCTCAACTAATGAAAAACTGTTTTTT
-	TRBV5-1	TRBD2	TRBJ2-1	CASSSTTSGGFYNEQFF	TGCGCCAGCAGCTCAACGACTAGCGGGGGGTTCTACAATGAGCAGTTCTTC
-	TRBV19	-	TRBJ1-4	CASSQAGATNEKLFF	TGTGCCAGTAGTCAAGCGGGAGCAACTAATGAAAAACTGTTTTTT
-	TRBV4-1	-	TRBJ1-2	CASSQDITGYGYTF	TGCGCCAGCAGCCAAGATATAACAGGTTATGGCTACACCTTC
-	TRBV19	-	TRBJ2-1	CAITRAYNEQFF	TGTGCCATCACCAGGGCCTACAATGAGCAGTTCTTC
-	TRBV7-3	-	TRBJ2-7	CASSLRPGAYEQYF	TGTGCCAGCAGCTTGCGCCCGGGTGCCTACGAGCAGTACTTC
-	TRBV7-6	TRBD2	TRBJ2-7	CASSLQNGLAGDEQYF	TGTGCCAGCAGCCTCCAAAATGGACTAGCGGGGGACGAGCAGTACTTC
few	TRBV24-1	TRBD1	TRBJ2-2	CATRGGAGTGELFF	TGTGCCACCCGAGGGGGCGCGGGCACCGGGGAGCTGTTTTTT
-	TRBV6-5	-	TRBJ1-2	CASSQGPIYGYTF	TGTGCCAGCAGCCAGGGGCCCATCTATGGCTACACCTTC
-	TRBV29-1	-	TRBJ2-1	CSVRGQNEQFF	TGCAGCGTCCGAGGACAGAATGAGCAGTTCTTC
-	TRBV3-1/TRBV3-2	-	TRBJ2-7	CASSPPGSYEQYF	TGTGCCAGCAGCCCCCCCGGTTCGTACGAGCAGTACTTC
-	TRBV9	TRBD2	TRBJ2-3	CASSEAGVADTQYF	TGTGCCAGCAGCGAAGCGGGAGTTGCAGATACGCAGTATTTT
once	TRBV5-1	TRBD2	TRBJ2-3	CASSLTSGGADTQYF	TGCGCCAGCAGCTTGACTAGCGGGGGGGCAGATACGCAGTATTTT
few	TRBV5-1	TRBD2	TRBJ2-3	CASSLGLGGTDTQYF	TGCGCCAGCAGCTTAGGACTAGGGGGCACAGATACGCAGTATTTT
-	TRBV28	TRBD1	TRBJ1-2	CASSTPGTAYGYTF	TGTGCCAGCAGCACACCCGGGACAGCCTATGGCTACACCTTC
-	TRBV10-3	-	TRBJ1-4	CAISESTSPDEKLFF	TGTGCCATCAGTGAGTCGACAAGCCCGGATGAAAAACTGTTTTTT
once	TRBV6-5	TRBD1	TRBJ1-2	CASSQGDNHGYTF	TGTGCCAGCAGCCAGGGGGACAACCATGGCTACACCTTC
-	TRBV4-1	TRBD1	TRBJ1-2	CASSLGQGGIYGYTF	TGCGCCAGCAGCCTGGGACAGGGGGGAATCTATGGCTACACCTTC
-	TRBV5-1	TRBD1	TRBJ1-4	CASSLAGRGNEKLFF	TGCGCCAGCAGCTTGGCGGGCAGGGGGAATGAAAAACTGTTTTTT
-	TRBV19	-	TRBJ1-5	CASSMAGAGNQPQHF	TGTGCCAGTAGTATGGCGGGGGCTGGCAATCAGCCCCAGCATTTT
-	TRBV4-2	-	TRBJ1-6	CASSLNPAGEESPLHF	TGTGCCAGCAGCCTCAACCCCGCAGGGGAAGAGTCACCCCTCCACTTT
-	TRBV7-3	-	TRBJ1-1	CASSLTSAGIGTEAFF	TGTGCCAGCAGCTTAACGTCGGCGGGTATTGGCACTGAAGCTTTCTTT
-	TRBV7-9	-	TRBJ2-2	CARSGRANTGELFF	TGTGCCAGGTCAGGCAGAGCGAACACCGGGGAGCTGTTTTTT
-	TRBV6-5	-	TRBJ1-5	CASSSGSYSNQPQHF	TGTGCCAGCAGTTCAGGGTCTTATAGCAATCAGCCCCAGCATTTT
-	TRBV6-6	-	TRBJ2-7	CASSWTGSSYEQYF	TGTGCCAGCAGTTGGACTGGGAGCTCCTACGAGCAGTACTTC
-	TRBV4-1	-	TRBJ1-5	CASSRVTVFSNQPQHF	TGCGCCAGCAGCCGAGTGACAGTTTTTAGCAATCAGCCCCAGCATTTT
-	TRBV5-4	-	TRBJ2-7	CASSPNQGNSYEQYF	TGTGCCAGCAGTCCGAATCAGGGCAACTCTTACGAGCAGTACTTC
-	TRBV11-2	-	TRBJ2-1	CASSSERSHEQFF	TGTGCCAGCAGCAGCGAGAGGTCCCATGAGCAGTTCTTC
few	TRBV3-1/TRBV3-2	-	TRBJ1-1	CASSQVSGITEAFF	TGTGCCAGCAGCCAAGTATCGGGGATCACTGAAGCTTTCTTT
-	TRBV28	TRBD1	TRBJ1-4	CASSSPTGLKLFF	TGTGCCAGCAGTTCTCCGACAGGGCTAAAACTGTTTTTT
-	TRBV19	-	TRBJ2-2	CASSTTGLTGELFF	TGTGCCAGTAGTACCACAGGGTTGACCGGGGAGCTGTTTTTT
-	TRBV28	-	TRBJ1-3	CASSTRQVSGNTIYF	TGTGCCAGCAGCACACGACAGGTCTCTGGAAACACCATATATTTT
few	TRBV3-1/TRBV3-2	-	TRBJ2-1	CASSQGLTPPYNEQFF	TGTGCCAGCAGCCAAGGTTTGACTCCCCCGTACAATGAGCAGTTCTTC
-	TRBV5-1	TRBD2	TRBJ2-2	CASSSLAGGPTGELFF	TGCGCCAGCAGCTCTCTAGCGGGGGGCCCCACCGGGGAGCTGTTTTTT
-	TRBV11-2	TRBD2	TRBJ2-1	CASSSQRGELYNEQFF	TGTGCCAGCAGCTCTCAGCGGGGAGAGCTCTACAATGAGCAGTTCTTC